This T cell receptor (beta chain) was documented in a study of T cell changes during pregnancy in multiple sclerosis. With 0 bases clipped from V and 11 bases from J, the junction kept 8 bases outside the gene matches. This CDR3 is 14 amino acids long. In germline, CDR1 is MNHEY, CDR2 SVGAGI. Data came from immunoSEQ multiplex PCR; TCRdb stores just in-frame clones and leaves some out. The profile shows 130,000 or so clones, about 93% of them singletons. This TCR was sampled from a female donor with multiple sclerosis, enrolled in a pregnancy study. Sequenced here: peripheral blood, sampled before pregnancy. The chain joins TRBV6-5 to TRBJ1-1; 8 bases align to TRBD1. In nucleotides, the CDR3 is TGTGCCAGCAGTTACTCGGGGCAGGGGGCCCCCGCTTTCTTT. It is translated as CASSYSGQGAPAFF.